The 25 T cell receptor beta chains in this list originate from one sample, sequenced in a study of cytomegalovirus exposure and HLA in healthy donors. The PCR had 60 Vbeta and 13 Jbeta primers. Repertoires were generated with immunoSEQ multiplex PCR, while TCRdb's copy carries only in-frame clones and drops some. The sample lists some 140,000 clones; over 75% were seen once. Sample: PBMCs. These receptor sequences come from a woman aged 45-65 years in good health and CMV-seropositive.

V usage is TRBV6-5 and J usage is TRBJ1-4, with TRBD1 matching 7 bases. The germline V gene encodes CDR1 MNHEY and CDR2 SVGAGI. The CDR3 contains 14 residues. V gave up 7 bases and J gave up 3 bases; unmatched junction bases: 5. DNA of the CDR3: TGTGCCAGCAAGACAGGGTCCCCTAATGAAAAACTGTTTTTT. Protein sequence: CASKTGSPNEKLFF.

CDR3 sequence: CASTEYRGRPGELFF. The CDR3 DNA reads as TGTGCCAGCACCGAGTACAGGGGGCGTCCCGGGGAGCTGTTTTTT. The V gene is TRBV6-1, the J gene TRBJ2-2, with TRBD1 matching over 9 bases. This CDR3 contains 15 residues. The J segment lost 6 bases and the V segment lost 7 bases, leaving 9 bases of the junction unmatched. The germline gives CDR1 MNHNS, CDR2 SASEGT.

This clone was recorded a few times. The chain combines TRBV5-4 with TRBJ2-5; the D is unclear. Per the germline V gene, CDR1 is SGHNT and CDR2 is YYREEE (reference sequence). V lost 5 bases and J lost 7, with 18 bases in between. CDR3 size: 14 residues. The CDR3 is CASSSGSQKGTQYF. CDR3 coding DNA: TGTGCCAGCAGTTCCGGGTCTCAAAAAGGGACCCAGTACTTC.

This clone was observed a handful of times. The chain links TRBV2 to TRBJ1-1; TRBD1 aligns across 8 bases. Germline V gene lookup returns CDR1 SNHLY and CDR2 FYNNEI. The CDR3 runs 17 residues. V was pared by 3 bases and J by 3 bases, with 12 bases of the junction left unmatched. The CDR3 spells CASSDSPNRGIYTEAFF. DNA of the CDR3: TGTGCCAGCAGTGACTCCCCAAACAGGGGGATTTACACTGAAGCTTTCTTT.

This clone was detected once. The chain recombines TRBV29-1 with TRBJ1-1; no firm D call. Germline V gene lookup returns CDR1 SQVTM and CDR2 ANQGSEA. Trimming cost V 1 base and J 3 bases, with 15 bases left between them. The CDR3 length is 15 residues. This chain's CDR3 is CSVEGQRVSYTEAFF. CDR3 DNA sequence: TGCAGCGTTGAAGGTCAGAGGGTATCGTACACTGAAGCTTTCTTT.

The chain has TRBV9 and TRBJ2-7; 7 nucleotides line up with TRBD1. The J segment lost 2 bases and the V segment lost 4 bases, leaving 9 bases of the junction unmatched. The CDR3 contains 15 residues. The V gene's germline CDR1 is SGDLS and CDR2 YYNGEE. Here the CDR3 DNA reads TGTGCCAGCAGCACCAGACAGGGCCTAGCCTACGAGCAGTACTTC. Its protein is CASSTRQGLAYEQYF.

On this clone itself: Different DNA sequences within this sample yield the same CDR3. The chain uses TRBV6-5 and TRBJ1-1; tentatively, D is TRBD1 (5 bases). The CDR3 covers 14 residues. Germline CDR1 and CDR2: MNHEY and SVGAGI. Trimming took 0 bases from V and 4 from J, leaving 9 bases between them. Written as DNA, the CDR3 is TGTGCCAGCAGTTACTCGCGGGGGAGCACTGAAGCTTTCTTT. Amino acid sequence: CASSYSRGSTEAFF.

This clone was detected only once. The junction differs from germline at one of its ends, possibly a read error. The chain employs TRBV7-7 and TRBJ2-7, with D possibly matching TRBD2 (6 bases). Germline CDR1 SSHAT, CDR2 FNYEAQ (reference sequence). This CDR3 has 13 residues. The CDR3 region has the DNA TGTGCTAGCAGCTGCGCAGGGAGGTACGAGCAGTACTTC. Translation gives CASSCAGRYEQYF.

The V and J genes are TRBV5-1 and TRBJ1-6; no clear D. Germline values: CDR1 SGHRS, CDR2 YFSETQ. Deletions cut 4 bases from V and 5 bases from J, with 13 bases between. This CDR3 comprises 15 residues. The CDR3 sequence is CASSPGRQHNSPLHF. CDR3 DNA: TGCGCCAGCAGCCCGGGTCGGCAGCATAATTCACCCCTCCACTTT.

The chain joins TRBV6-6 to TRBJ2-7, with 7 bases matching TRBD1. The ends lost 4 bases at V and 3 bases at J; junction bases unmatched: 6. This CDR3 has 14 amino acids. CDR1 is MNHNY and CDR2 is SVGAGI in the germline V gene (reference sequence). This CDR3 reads CASSSGQSFYEQYF. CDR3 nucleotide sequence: TGTGCCAGCAGTTCGGGACAGAGTTTCTACGAGCAGTACTTC.

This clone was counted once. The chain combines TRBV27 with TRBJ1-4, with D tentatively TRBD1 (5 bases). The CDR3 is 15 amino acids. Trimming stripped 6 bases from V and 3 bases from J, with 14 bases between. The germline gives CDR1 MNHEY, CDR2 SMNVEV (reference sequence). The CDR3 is CASRQTDSANEKLFF. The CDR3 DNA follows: TGTGCCAGCAGACAGACAGACTCGGCTAATGAAAAACTGTTTTTT.

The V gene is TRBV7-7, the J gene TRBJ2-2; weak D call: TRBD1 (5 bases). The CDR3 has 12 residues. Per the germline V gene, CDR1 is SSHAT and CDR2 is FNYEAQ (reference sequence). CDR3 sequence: CAKQGNTGELFF. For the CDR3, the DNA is TGTGCTAAGCAGGGGAACACCGGGGAGCTGTTTTTT.

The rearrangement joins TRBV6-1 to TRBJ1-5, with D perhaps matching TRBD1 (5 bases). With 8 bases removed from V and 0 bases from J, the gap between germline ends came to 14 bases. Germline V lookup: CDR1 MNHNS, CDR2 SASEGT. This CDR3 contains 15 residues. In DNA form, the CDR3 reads TGTGCCAGCGGGGCAGACCTCTTTAGCAATCAGCCCCAGCATTTT. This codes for CASGADLFSNQPQHF.

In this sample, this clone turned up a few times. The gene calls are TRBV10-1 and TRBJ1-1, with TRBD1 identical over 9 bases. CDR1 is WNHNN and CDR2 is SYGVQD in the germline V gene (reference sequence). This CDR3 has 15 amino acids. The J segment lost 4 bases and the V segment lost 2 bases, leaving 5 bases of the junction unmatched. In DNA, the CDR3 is TGCGCCAGCAGTGAGGAACAGGGGGCAGGCACTGAAGCTTTCTTT. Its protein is CASSEEQGAGTEAFF.

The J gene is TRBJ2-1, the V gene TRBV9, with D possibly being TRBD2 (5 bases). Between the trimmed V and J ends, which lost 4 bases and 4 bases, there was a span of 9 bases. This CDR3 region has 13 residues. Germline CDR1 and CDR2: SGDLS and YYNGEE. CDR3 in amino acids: CASSIRGYNEQFF. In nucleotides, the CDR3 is TGTGCCAGCAGCATCCGGGGTTACAATGAGCAGTTCTTC.

The CDR3 spells CASSSGTVSSPLHF. CDR3 DNA: TGTGCCAGCAGCTCGGGGACAGTGTCTTCACCCCTCCACTTT. The rearrangement uses TRBV7-9 and TRBJ1-6, with 7 positions matching TRBD1. The CDR3 spans 14 residues. Germline V CDR1 and CDR2: SEHNR, FQNEAQ (reference sequence). V was clipped by 4 bases and J by 9 bases; unmatched bases: 6.

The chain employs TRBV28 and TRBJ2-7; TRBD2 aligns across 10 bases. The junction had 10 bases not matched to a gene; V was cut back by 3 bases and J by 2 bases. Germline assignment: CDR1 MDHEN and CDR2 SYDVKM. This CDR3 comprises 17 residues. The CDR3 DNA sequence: TGTGCCAGCAGTTTGTCTCTAGCGGGGGACCCAACCTACGAGCAGTACTTC. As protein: CASSLSLAGDPTYEQYF.

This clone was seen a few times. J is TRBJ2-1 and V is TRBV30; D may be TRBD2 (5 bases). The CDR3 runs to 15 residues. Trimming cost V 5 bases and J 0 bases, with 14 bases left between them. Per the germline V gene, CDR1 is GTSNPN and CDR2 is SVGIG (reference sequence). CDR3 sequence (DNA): TGTGCCTGGGGTGCGGAGGCCAGCTCCTACAATGAGCAGTTCTTC. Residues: CAWGAEASSYNEQFF.

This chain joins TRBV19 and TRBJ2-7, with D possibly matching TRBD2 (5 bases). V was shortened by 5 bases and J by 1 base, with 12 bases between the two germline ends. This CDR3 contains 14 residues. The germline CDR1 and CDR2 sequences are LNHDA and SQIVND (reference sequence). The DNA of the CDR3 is TGTGCCAGTAGTGCCGGACTGGGTTCCTACGAGCAGTACTTC. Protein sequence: CASSAGLGSYEQYF.

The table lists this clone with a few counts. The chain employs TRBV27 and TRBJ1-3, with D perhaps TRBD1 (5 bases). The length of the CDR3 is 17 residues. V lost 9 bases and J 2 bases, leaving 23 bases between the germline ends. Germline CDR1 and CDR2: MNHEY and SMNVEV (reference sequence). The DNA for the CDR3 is TGTGCCAGTGCCCAGACACCACGGGGGAGTACTGGAAACACCATATATTTT. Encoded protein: CASAQTPRGSTGNTIYF.

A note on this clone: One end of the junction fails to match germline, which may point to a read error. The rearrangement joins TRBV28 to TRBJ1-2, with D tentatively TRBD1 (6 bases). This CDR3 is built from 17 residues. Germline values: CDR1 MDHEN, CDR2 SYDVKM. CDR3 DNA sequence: TGTGCCAGCAGTTTAATAAATACGGACAGCCCAAGATACCAACTAGTATTC. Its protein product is CASSLINTDSPRYQLVF.

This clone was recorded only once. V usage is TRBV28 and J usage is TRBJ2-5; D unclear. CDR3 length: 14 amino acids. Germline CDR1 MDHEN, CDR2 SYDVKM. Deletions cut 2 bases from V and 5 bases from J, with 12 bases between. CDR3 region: CASSLGPRWETQYF. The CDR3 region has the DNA TGTGCCAGCAGTTTAGGGCCGCGATGGGAGACCCAGTACTTC.

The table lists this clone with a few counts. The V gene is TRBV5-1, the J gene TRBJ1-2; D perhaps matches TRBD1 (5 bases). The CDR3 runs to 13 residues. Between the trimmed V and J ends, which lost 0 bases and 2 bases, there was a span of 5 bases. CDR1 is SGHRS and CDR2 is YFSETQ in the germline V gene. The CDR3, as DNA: TGCGCCAGCAGCTTGGCAGGGAACTATGGCTACACCTTC. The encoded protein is CASSLAGNYGYTF.

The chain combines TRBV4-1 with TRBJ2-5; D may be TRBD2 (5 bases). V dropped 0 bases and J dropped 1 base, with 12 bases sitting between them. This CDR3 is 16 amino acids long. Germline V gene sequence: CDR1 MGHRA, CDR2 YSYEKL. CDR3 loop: CASSQDARGTQETQYF. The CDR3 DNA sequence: TGCGCCAGCAGCCAAGATGCTCGGGGAACCCAAGAGACCCAGTACTTC.

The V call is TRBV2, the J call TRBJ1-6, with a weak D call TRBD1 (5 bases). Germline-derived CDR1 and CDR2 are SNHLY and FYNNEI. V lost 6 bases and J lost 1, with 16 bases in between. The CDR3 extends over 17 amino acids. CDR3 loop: CASSPPGYGSYNSPLHF. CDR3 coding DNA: TGTGCCAGCAGCCCACCAGGGTATGGGTCCTATAATTCACCCCTCCACTTT. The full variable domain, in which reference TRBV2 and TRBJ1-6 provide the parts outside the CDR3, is EPEVTQTPSHQVTQMGQEVILRCVPISNHLYFYWYRQILGQKVEFLVSFYNNEISEKSEIFDDQFSVERPDGSNFTLKIRSTKLEDSAMYFCASSPPGYGSYNSPLHFGNGTRLTVT.